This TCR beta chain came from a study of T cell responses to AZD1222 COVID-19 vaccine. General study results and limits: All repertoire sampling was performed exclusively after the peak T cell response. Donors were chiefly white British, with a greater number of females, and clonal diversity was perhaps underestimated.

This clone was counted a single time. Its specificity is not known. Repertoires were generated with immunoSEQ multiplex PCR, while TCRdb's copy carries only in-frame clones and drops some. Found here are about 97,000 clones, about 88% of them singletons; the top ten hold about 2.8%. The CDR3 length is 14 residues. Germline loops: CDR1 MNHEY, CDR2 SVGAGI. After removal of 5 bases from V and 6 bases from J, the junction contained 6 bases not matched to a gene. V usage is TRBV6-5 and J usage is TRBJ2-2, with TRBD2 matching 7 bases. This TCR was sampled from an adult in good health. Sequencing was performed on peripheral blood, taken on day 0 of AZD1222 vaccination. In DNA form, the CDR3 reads TGTGCCAGCAGTAGCCCGGGGAGGGCCGGGGAGCTGTTTTTT. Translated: CASSSPGRAGELFF.